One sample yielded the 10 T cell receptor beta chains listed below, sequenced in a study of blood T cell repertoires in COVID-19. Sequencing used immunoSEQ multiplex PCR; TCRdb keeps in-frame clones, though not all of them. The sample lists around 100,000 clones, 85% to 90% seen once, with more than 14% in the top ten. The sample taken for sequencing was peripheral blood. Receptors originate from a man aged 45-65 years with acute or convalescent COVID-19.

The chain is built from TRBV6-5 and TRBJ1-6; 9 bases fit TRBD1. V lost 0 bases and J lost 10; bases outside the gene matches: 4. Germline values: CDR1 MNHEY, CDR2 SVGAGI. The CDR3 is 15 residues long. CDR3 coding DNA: TGTGCCAGCAGTTACTCAAGGACAGGGGTCTCACCCCTCCACTTT. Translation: CASSYSRTGVSPLHF.

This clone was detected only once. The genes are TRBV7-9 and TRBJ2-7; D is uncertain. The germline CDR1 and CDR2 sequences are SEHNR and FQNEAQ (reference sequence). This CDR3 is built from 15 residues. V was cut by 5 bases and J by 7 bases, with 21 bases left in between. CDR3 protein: CASSPKEFGGLEQYF. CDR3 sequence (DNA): TGTGCCAGCAGCCCCAAAGAGTTTGGCGGTTTAGAGCAGTACTTC.

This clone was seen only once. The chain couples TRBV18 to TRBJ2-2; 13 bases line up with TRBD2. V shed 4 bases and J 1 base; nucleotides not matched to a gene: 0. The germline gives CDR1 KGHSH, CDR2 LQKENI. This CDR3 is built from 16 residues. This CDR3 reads CASSRTSGRNTGELFF. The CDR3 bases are TGTGCCAGCTCACGGACTAGCGGGAGGAACACCGGGGAGCTGTTTTTT.

CDR3 sequence: CASSSTVLMNTEAFF. For the CDR3, the DNA is TGTGCCAGCAGCTCAACGGTCCTAATGAACACTGAAGCTTTCTTT. The V gene is TRBV7-9, the J gene TRBJ1-1; D is uncertain. V lost 4 bases and J 0 bases, leaving 12 bases between the germline ends. CDR3 size: 15 residues. CDR1 SEHNR and CDR2 FQNEAQ come from the germline V gene (reference sequence). The full variable domain, rest sourced from reference TRBV7-9 and TRBJ1-1, is DTGVSQNPRHKITKRGQNVTFRCDPISEHNRLYWYRQTLGQGPEFLTYFQNEAQLEKSRLLSDRFSAERPKGSFSTLEIQRTEQGDSAMYLCASSSTVLMNTEAFFGQGTRLTVV.

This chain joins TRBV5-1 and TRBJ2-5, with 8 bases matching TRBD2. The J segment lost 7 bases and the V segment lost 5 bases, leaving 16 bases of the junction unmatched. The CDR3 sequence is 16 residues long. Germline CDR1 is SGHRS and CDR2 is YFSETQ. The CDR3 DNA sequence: TGCGCCAGCAGTTCGAACGGAGCGGGAGTGGGAGCGACCCAGTACTTC. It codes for CASSSNGAGVGATQYF.

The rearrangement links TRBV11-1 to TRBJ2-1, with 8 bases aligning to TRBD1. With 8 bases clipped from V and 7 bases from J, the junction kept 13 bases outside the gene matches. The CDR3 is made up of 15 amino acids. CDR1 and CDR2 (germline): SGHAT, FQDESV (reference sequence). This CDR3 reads CASSRADRVRNEQFF. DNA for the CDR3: TGTGCCAGCTCCAGGGCGGACAGGGTGCGAAATGAGCAGTTCTTC.

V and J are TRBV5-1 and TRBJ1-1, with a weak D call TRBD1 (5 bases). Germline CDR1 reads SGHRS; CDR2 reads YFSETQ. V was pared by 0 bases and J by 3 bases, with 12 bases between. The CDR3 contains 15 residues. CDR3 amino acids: CASSLALGGDTEAFF. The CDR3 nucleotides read TGCGCCAGCAGCTTGGCCTTGGGGGGTGACACTGAAGCTTTCTTT.

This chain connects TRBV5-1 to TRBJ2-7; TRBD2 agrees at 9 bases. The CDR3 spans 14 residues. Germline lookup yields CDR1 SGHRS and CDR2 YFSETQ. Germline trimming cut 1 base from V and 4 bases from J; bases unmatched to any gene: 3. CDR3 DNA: TGCGCCAGCAGCTTGAAGCTAGCGGGGTACGAGCAGTACTTC. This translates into CASSLKLAGYEQYF. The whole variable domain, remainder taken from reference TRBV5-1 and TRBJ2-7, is KAGVTQTPRYLIKTRGQQVTLSCSPISGHRSVSWYQQTPGQGLQFLFEYFSETQRNKGNFPGRFSGRQFSNSRSEMNVSTLELGDSALYLCASSLKLAGYEQYFGPGTRLTVT.

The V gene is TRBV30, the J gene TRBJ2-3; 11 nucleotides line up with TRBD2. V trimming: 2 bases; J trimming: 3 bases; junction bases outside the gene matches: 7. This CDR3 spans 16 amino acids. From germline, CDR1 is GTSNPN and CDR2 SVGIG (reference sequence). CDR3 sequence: CAWSPGTSGPTDTQYF. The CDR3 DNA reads TGTGCCTGGAGTCCCGGGACTAGCGGACCGACAGATACGCAGTATTTT. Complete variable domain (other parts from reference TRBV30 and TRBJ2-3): SQTIHQWPATLVQPVGSPLSLECTVEGTSNPNLYWYRQAAGRGLQLLFYSVGIGQISSEVPQNLSASRPQDRQFILSSKKLLLSDSGFYLCAWSPGTSGPTDTQYFGPGTRLTVL.

In DNA form, the CDR3 reads TGCGCCAGCAGCTTGACAGGGGCCTACGAGCAGTACTTC. Protein product: CASSLTGAYEQYF. V is TRBV5-1 and J is TRBJ2-7; TRBD1 aligns across 7 bases. The CDR3 contains 13 residues. Germline V gene sequence: CDR1 SGHRS, CDR2 YFSETQ. V was pared by 1 base and J by 2 bases, with 0 bases of the junction left unmatched.